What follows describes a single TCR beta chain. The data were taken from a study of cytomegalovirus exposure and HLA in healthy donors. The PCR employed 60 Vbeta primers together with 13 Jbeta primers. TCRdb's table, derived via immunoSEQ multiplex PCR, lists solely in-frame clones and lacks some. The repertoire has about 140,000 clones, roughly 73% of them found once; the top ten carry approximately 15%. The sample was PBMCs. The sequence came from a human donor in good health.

As DNA, the CDR3 is TGTGCCAGCAGCCCCGAGGGCGGGGGGGCTTCTGAGCAGTTCTTC. It is translated as CASSPEGGGASEQFF. The chain couples TRBV7-2 to TRBJ2-1; 9 bases are a match to TRBD2. This CDR3 has 15 residues. Unmatched junction bases numbered 11, after V lost 5 bases and J lost 9 bases. Germline V gives CDR1 SGHTA, CDR2 FQGNSA.